These 15 T cell receptor beta chains originate from one sample sequenced in a study of cytomegalovirus exposure and HLA in healthy donors. The PCR had 60 Vbeta and 13 Jbeta primers. The table came from immunoSEQ multiplex PCR; TCRdb's copy has only in-frame clones and leaves some out. The sample includes about 160,000 clones, roughly four fifths seen only once; the top ten take 2.5% to 3.5%. The sample was PBMCs. The receptor set was obtained from a woman between 40 and 55 years old in good health and CMV-seronegative.

V and J are TRBV5-5 and TRBJ2-7, with 8 bases lining up with TRBD1. J was trimmed by 6 bases and V by 9 bases; bases with no gene match: 8. The germline gives CDR1 SGHKS, CDR2 YYEKEE (reference sequence). The CDR3 consists of 12 residues. The CDR3 DNA is TGTGCCATCGCTGGACAGGGCGGCGAGCAGTACTTC. It encodes CAIAGQGGEQYF.

The genes are TRBV2 and TRBJ2-2; D might be TRBD1 (6 bases). V gave up 5 bases and J gave up 6 bases, with 13 bases separating them. The CDR3 is made up of 14 amino acids. Germline V lookup: CDR1 SNHLY, CDR2 FYNNEI. CDR3 region: CASSREQGSGELFF. Here the CDR3 DNA reads TGTGCCAGCAGTAGAGAACAGGGATCCGGGGAGCTGTTTTTT.

This clone was counted only a few times. The chain carries TRBV15 and TRBJ2-1; tentative D call: TRBD2 (6 bases). The CDR3 contains 19 residues. V lost 1 base, J lost 6 bases, and 25 bases lay in between. Germline V lookup: CDR1 LNHNV, CDR2 YYDKDF (reference sequence). For the CDR3, the DNA is TGTGCCACCAGCAGAGTGAGCGGAGGGTCGGGGAGCCCTCGCAATGAGCAGTTCTTC. It specifies CATSRVSGGSGSPRNEQFF.

This clone appeared a few times. This chain links TRBV28 with TRBJ2-7; D may be TRBD1 (5 bases). The germline V and J ends were trimmed by 1 base and 0 bases, with 7 bases remaining between them. Per germline, CDR1 MDHEN and CDR2 SYDVKM. The CDR3 has 14 amino acids. This CDR3 is CASSLLDTSYEQYF. The CDR3 nucleotides read TGTGCCAGCAGTTTATTGGACACCTCCTACGAGCAGTACTTC.

This clone was detected only a few times. This chain uses TRBV19 with TRBJ1-2; D is ambiguous. The CDR3 is 14 residues long. Germline values: CDR1 LNHDA, CDR2 SQIVND (reference sequence). V was clipped by 2 bases and J by 0 bases, with 7 bases between them. This CDR3 reads CASSIFQANYGYTF. The DNA of the CDR3 is TGTGCCAGTAGTATATTTCAGGCTAACTATGGCTACACCTTC.

The sample holds a few counts of this clone. This chain uses TRBV5-4 with TRBJ1-2; D is uncertain. V lost 4 bases and J 7 bases, leaving 17 bases between the germline ends. Germline loops: CDR1 SGHNT, CDR2 YYREEE (reference sequence). The CDR3 consists of 14 residues. CDR3 in DNA: TGTGCCAGCAGCCCACCGTCGGTGCCTCGTGGCTACACCTTC. Translation gives CASSPPSVPRGYTF. The complete variable domain, with remaining parts taken from reference TRBV5-4 and TRBJ1-2, reads ETGVTQSPTHLIKTRGQQVTLRCSSQSGHNTVSWYQQALGQGPQFIFQYYREEENGRGNFPPRFSGLQFPNYSSELNVNALELDDSALYLCASSPPSVPRGYTFGSGTRLTVV.

V gene TRBV18 combines with J gene TRBJ1-2; D unresolved. The CDR3 totals 14 residues. Per germline, CDR1 KGHSH and CDR2 LQKENI. V lost 0 bases to trimming and J lost 2 bases, with 7 bases between them. CDR3 sequence (DNA): TGTGCCAGCTCACCACCGGAGGTAAACTATGGCTACACCTTC. This translates into CASSPPEVNYGYTF.

V gene TRBV7-9 combines with J gene TRBJ1-2; D remains ambiguous. Germline loops: CDR1 SEHNR, CDR2 FQNEAQ (reference sequence). The CDR3 totals 12 residues. Trimming cost V 3 bases and J 6 bases, with 8 bases left between them. In DNA form, the CDR3 reads TGTGCCAGCAGCTTTTGGCAGAATGGCTACACCTTC. It encodes CASSFWQNGYTF.

The chain combines TRBV28 with TRBJ1-1, with TRBD1 matching over 7 bases. Germline assignment: CDR1 MDHEN and CDR2 SYDVKM. The V and J ends lost 6 bases and 4 bases, in that order; junction bases with no gene match: 5. The CDR3 length is 13 residues. The CDR3, as DNA: TGTGCCAGCAGACCCGGACAGGCCACTGAAGCTTTCTTT. Translation gives CASRPGQATEAFF.

The V and J genes are TRBV15 and TRBJ1-6; maybe TRBD1 (6 bases). Trimming shortened V by 8 bases and J by 9 bases, and 14 bases separated the two germline ends. Germline CDR1 is LNHNV and CDR2 is YYDKDF (reference sequence). The CDR3 is made up of 13 amino acids. CDR3 DNA sequence: TGTGCCACCGGGGGCCGTCGTAGTTCACCCCTCCACTTT. It yields the protein CATGGRRSSPLHF.

Turning to this clone: A junction end diverges from the germline sequence, so it may reflect a read error. The same CDR3 also results from other DNA sequences found in this sample. This chain links TRBV4-1 with TRBJ2-7; 9 nucleotides match TRBD1. CDR1 is MGHRA, CDR2 YSYEKL, per germline. This CDR3 region has 15 residues. This CDR3 reads CASSLLGTGSDKQYF. The CDR3, as DNA: TGTGCCAGCAGCCTCCTCGGGACAGGGTCGGACAAGCAGTACTTC.

V usage is TRBV5-1 and J usage is TRBJ1-5; D possibly corresponds to TRBD1 (5 bases). CDR3 size: 15 residues. Trimming removed 1 base from V and 4 bases from J, with 12 bases in between. Germline CDR1 and CDR2: SGHRS and YFSETQ. The CDR3 region is CASSLWGDRNQPQHF. The CDR3 DNA is TGCGCCAGCAGCTTGTGGGGGGATAGGAATCAGCCCCAGCATTTT. Looking up the rest from reference TRBV5-1 and TRBJ1-5 gives the full variable domain: KAGVTQTPRYLIKTRGQQVTLSCSPISGHRSVSWYQQTPGQGLQFLFEYFSETQRNKGNFPGRFSGRQFSNSRSEMNVSTLELGDSALYLCASSLWGDRNQPQHFGDGTRLSIL.

This chain connects TRBV4-2 to TRBJ2-4; D is possibly TRBD2 (6 bases). CDR1 and CDR2 from the germline V gene are LGHNA and YNFKEQ. Between the trimmed V and J ends, which lost 0 bases and 9 bases, there was a span of 15 bases. The CDR3 loop spans 15 amino acids. The CDR3 sequence is CASSQDRNGGSIQYF. The CDR3 DNA is TGTGCCAGCAGCCAAGATCGGAATGGGGGGAGCATTCAGTACTTC.

V gene TRBV7-3 combines with J gene TRBJ2-1; TRBD2 agrees at 10 bases. The germline V gene has CDR1 SGHTA and CDR2 FQGTGA. Trimming cost V 1 base and J 7 bases; bases outside gene matches: 7. The CDR3 is made up of 16 amino acids. This CDR3 is CASSLNLAGAKNEQFF. The CDR3, as DNA: TGTGCCAGCAGCTTAAATCTAGCGGGGGCTAAAAATGAGCAGTTCTTC.

This chain links TRBV19 with TRBJ2-1, with 9 bases aligning to TRBD1. The CDR3 loop spans 15 amino acids. Germline V gene sequence: CDR1 LNHDA, CDR2 SQIVND (reference sequence). J was trimmed by 9 bases and V by 4 bases; bases with no gene match: 10. The CDR3 loop is CASSSPGTGSAEQFF. CDR3 in DNA: TGTGCCAGTAGTAGCCCCGGGACAGGGAGCGCTGAGCAGTTCTTC.